This T cell receptor (beta chain) came from a study of T cell changes during pregnancy in multiple sclerosis. This table comes from immunoSEQ multiplex PCR, and its TCRdb copy is limited to in-frame clones, with some not included. The data hold under 70,000 clones, with over 90% observed a single time. V gave up 7 bases and J gave up 2 bases, with 14 bases separating them. Germline V gives CDR1 SGHTA, CDR2 FQGTGA. The CDR3 extends over 15 amino acids. The rearrangement uses TRBV7-3 and TRBJ2-2, with D possibly being TRBD2 (5 bases). The clonotype comes from a female donor with multiple sclerosis, enrolled in a pregnancy study. The sequencing used CD4+ T cells from peripheral blood mononuclear cells, collected after pregnancy. CDR3 sequence: CASTLAASNTGELFF. In nucleotides, the CDR3 is TGTGCCAGCACCCTAGCTGCTAGTAACACCGGGGAGCTGTTTTTT.